These 32 T cell receptor beta chains share one sample of origin, sequenced in a study of cytomegalovirus exposure and HLA in healthy donors. The study ran its PCR with 60 Vbeta and 13 Jbeta primers. Sequencing was performed with immunoSEQ multiplex PCR; in TCRdb, only in-frame clones are kept and a portion is missing. The sample contains approximately 130,000 clones, over 70% of which appear only once. Sequenced sample: PBMCs. All receptors derive from a woman aged 60 to 75 in good health and CMV-seropositive.

This clone was counted a few times. The V call is TRBV11-2, the J call TRBJ1-2, with D hard to call. Trimming pared 0 bases from V and 7 bases from J, leaving 9 bases between. The CDR3 has 13 amino acids. Germline CDR1 and CDR2: SGHAT and FQNNGV. The chain's CDR3 is CASSLDRGGGYTF. The CDR3 DNA follows: TGTGCCAGCAGCTTAGACCGCGGAGGTGGCTACACCTTC.

J is TRBJ2-5 and V is TRBV25-1; 10 positions match TRBD2. CDR1 and CDR2 (germline): MGHDK, SYGVNS. The CDR3 has 14 residues. The V and J ends lost 4 bases and 7 bases, in that order; junction bases with no gene match: 6. This chain's CDR3 is CASSVSGGAGTQYF. CDR3 bases: TGTGCCAGCAGTGTAAGCGGGGGGGCCGGGACCCAGTACTTC.

The chain links TRBV27 to TRBJ2-5, with TRBD1 as a possible D gene (6 bases). The CDR3 loop spans 14 amino acids. Germline V gene lookup returns CDR1 MNHEY and CDR2 SMNVEV (reference sequence). V was pared by 2 bases and J by 0 bases, with 7 bases between. CDR3 loop: CASSLQGYQETQYF. The CDR3 coding sequence is TGTGCCAGCAGTTTACAGGGGTACCAAGAGACCCAGTACTTC.

This chain uses TRBV28 with TRBJ2-3, with TRBD2 matching over 7 bases. V shed 7 bases, J shed 1 base, and the junction held 2 bases outside the gene matches. Germline-derived CDR1 and CDR2 are MDHEN and SYDVKM. This CDR3 spans 13 amino acids. This CDR3 reads CASTLAGTDTQYF. CDR3 DNA: TGTGCCAGCACCCTAGCGGGCACAGATACGCAGTATTTT.

V usage is TRBV18 and J usage is TRBJ2-1; D might be TRBD1 (5 bases). The germline V and J ends were trimmed by 1 base and 6 bases, with 10 bases remaining between them. The CDR3 is made up of 14 amino acids. Germline V gene lookup returns CDR1 KGHSH and CDR2 LQKENI. The CDR3, as DNA: TGTGCCAGCTCACCACAACAGGAAGGCAATGAGCAGTTCTTC. This codes for CASSPQQEGNEQFF.

This clone was seen just once. The chain is built from TRBV27 and TRBJ2-7, with 8 bases lining up with TRBD2. Germline values: CDR1 MNHEY, CDR2 SMNVEV (reference sequence). Trimming removed 6 bases from V and 4 bases from J; junction bases left unmatched: 17. The CDR3 spans 17 residues. CDR3 nucleotide sequence: TGTGCCAGCAGATCTAGGGGCGGGGGGCCAGCCCCTTACGAGCAGTACTTC. This gives the protein CASRSRGGGPAPYEQYF.

The rearrangement links TRBV4-2 to TRBJ1-2; D remains unclear. The CDR3 contains 15 residues. Trimming took 6 bases from V and 4 from J, leaving 18 bases between them. Germline CDR1 and CDR2: LGHNA and YNFKEQ. The CDR3: CASSYASGPVYGYTF. CDR3 nucleotides: TGTGCCAGCAGTTACGCCTCTGGGCCAGTCTATGGCTACACCTTC.

This clone was counted between two and nine times. This chain uses TRBV5-8 with TRBJ1-5; D call uncertain. The CDR3 contains 15 residues. Germline loops: CDR1 SGHTS, CDR2 YDEGEE. Between the trimmed V and J ends, which lost 1 base and 7 bases, there was a span of 15 bases. The CDR3 sequence: CASSLNHDAGQPQHF. Here the CDR3 DNA reads TGTGCCAGCAGCTTGAACCATGATGCGGGCCAGCCCCAGCATTTT. Combining the CDR3 with reference TRBV5-8 and TRBJ1-5 gives the whole variable domain EAGVTQSPTHLIKTRGQQATLRCSPISGHTSVYWYQQALGLGLQFLLWYDEGEERNRGNFPPRFSGRQFPNYSSELNVNALELEDSALYLCASSLNHDAGQPQHFGDGTRLSIL.

The chain recombines TRBV5-1 with TRBJ1-6; D is perhaps TRBD1 (6 bases). Trimming removed 4 bases at V and 14 bases at J, with 25 bases between. This CDR3 is 16 amino acids long. Germline V lookup: CDR1 SGHRS, CDR2 YFSETQ. The CDR3 spells CASSKNRALGGFTLHF. In DNA, the CDR3 is TGCGCCAGCAGCAAAAACAGGGCCTTGGGAGGGTTCACCCTCCACTTT.

The V call is TRBV11-2, the J call TRBJ2-3; 13 bases match TRBD2. The V segment lost 6 bases and the J segment 4 bases; nucleotides outside the gene matches: 7. From germline, CDR1 is SGHAT and CDR2 FQNNGV. The CDR3 totals 16 residues. The CDR3 protein is CASRPTSGGRADTQYF. The CDR3 region has the DNA TGTGCCAGCAGACCGACTAGCGGGGGGCGAGCAGATACGCAGTATTTT.

The V and J genes are TRBV5-8 and TRBJ1-3; D not certain. V lost 4 bases to trimming and J lost 3 bases, with 5 bases between them. Germline CDR1 SGHTS, CDR2 YDEGEE. This CDR3 is built from 12 residues. The CDR3 sequence is CASSLLGNTIYF. The CDR3 region has the DNA TGTGCCAGCAGCCTCCTTGGAAACACCATATATTTT.

This clone came up once. This CDR3 reads CASSVGSGDTGELFF. CDR3 DNA sequence: TGTGCCAGCAGCGTAGGTAGCGGGGACACCGGGGAGCTGTTTTTT. The chain carries TRBV9 and TRBJ2-2; 8 bases are shared with TRBD2. CDR1 SGDLS and CDR2 YYNGEE come from the germline V gene. The CDR3 is made up of 15 amino acids. The ends lost 0 bases at V and 3 bases at J; junction bases unmatched: 1.

The rearrangement joins TRBV11-2 to TRBJ1-1, with D possibly matching TRBD1 (5 bases). In germline, CDR1 is SGHAT, CDR2 FQNNGV. Trimming stripped 4 bases from V and 4 bases from J, with 16 bases between. The CDR3 extends over 15 amino acids. CDR3 region: CASSSEGKGVTEAFF. The CDR3 DNA reads as TGTGCCAGCAGCTCGGAGGGGAAGGGAGTCACTGAAGCTTTCTTT.

The chain carries TRBV5-1 and TRBJ2-3; 11 bases match TRBD2. From germline, CDR1 is SGHRS and CDR2 YFSETQ. V trimming: 4 bases; J trimming: 6 bases; junction bases outside the gene matches: 7. The CDR3 runs to 15 residues. The CDR3 DNA is TGCGCCAGCAGCCTTCTAGCGGGGGGAGGGGATACGCAGTATTTT. Translated, it gives CASSLLAGGGDTQYF.

Worth noting for this clone: This same CDR3 is encoded by further DNA sequences in the sample. This rearrangement joins TRBV10-1 to TRBJ1-1, with D perhaps matching TRBD1 (5 bases). V was pared by 6 bases and J by 1 base, with 9 bases between. CDR3 length: 13 residues. Per the germline V gene, CDR1 is WNHNN and CDR2 is SYGVQD (reference sequence). The CDR3 sequence is CASSPGQNTEAFF. CDR3 in DNA: TGCGCCAGCAGCCCTGGACAGAACACTGAAGCTTTCTTT.

The V gene is TRBV5-1, the J gene TRBJ2-5; 9 bases map to TRBD1. Per germline, CDR1 SGHRS and CDR2 YFSETQ. J gave up 5 bases and V 2 bases, and 4 bases lay outside the gene matches. CDR3 length: 14 amino acids. CDR3 in amino acids: CASSFPTGGETQYF. In DNA form, the CDR3 reads TGCGCCAGCAGCTTCCCGACAGGGGGGGAGACCCAGTACTTC.

The chain carries TRBV4-1 and TRBJ1-1; no clear D. Germline V gives CDR1 MGHRA, CDR2 YSYEKL. This CDR3 is 15 amino acids long. The V and J ends lost 6 bases and 1 base respectively, with 15 bases between them. The DNA for the CDR3 is TGCGCCAGCAGGCGAAATGAAGAGAAGAACACTGAAGCTTTCTTT. Protein sequence: CASRRNEEKNTEAFF.

The genes are TRBV27 and TRBJ1-1, with TRBD1 matching over 7 bases. From germline, CDR1 is MNHEY and CDR2 SMNVEV (reference sequence). CDR3 length: 14 amino acids. The V and J ends lost 4 bases and 3 bases, in that order; junction bases with no gene match: 5. CDR3 in amino acids: CASSSPGQYTEAFF. DNA of the CDR3: TGTGCCAGCAGTTCTCCGGGACAGTACACTGAAGCTTTCTTT.

This clone has just one count. V usage is TRBV2 and J usage is TRBJ1-6; 9 bases fit TRBD1. V gave up 6 bases and J gave up 10 bases; unmatched junction bases: 10. Germline loops: CDR1 SNHLY, CDR2 FYNNEI. This CDR3 contains 15 residues. DNA for the CDR3: TGTGCCAGCAGGAGGGATGTCGACAGGGGGTCACCCCTCCACTTT. This encodes CASRRDVDRGSPLHF.

The chain uses TRBV7-9 and TRBJ2-7; D might be TRBD2 (5 bases). The V end lost 7 bases, the J end lost 9 bases, and 16 bases lay between the germline ends. Germline V lookup: CDR1 SEHNR, CDR2 FQNEAQ (reference sequence). The length of the CDR3 is 12 residues. The CDR3 bases are TGTGCCAGCACGTCCGAACCGGGAAGGCAGTACTTC. Protein: CASTSEPGRQYF.

There are a few counts of this clone. This sequence joins TRBV4-1 and TRBJ1-4; D is ambiguous. V was clipped by 4 bases and J by 3 bases, with 9 bases between them. The CDR3 consists of 14 residues. The germline V gene encodes CDR1 MGHRA and CDR2 YSYEKL. CDR3 DNA: TGCGCCAGCAGCCTGAGACATTCTAATGAAAAACTGTTTTTT. Translation: CASSLRHSNEKLFF.

V is TRBV7-3 and J is TRBJ1-6; possibly TRBD1 for D (6 bases). Trimming left V 4 bases short and J 7 bases short, with 11 bases between. The CDR3 is made up of 14 amino acids. Germline CDR1 SGHTA, CDR2 FQGTGA. The CDR3 sequence is CASSSGQLNSPLHF. DNA for the CDR3: TGTGCCAGCAGCTCCGGACAGTTGAATTCACCCCTCCACTTT.

DNA of the CDR3: TGTGCCAGCTCACCACCGGCAGGGTCACACGAGCAGTACTTC. Translated, it gives CASSPPAGSHEQYF. The chain uses TRBV18 and TRBJ2-7; D might be TRBD1 (5 bases). V was clipped by 0 bases and J by 5 bases, with 11 bases between them. This CDR3 contains 14 residues. Germline V CDR1 and CDR2: KGHSH, LQKENI.

The chain employs TRBV2 and TRBJ2-7; D is possibly TRBD1 (5 bases). The length of the CDR3 is 13 residues. V dropped 8 bases and J dropped 1 base, with 12 bases sitting between them. Germline V lookup: CDR1 SNHLY, CDR2 FYNNEI. This CDR3 is CASRSTVSYEQYF. The DNA for the CDR3 is TGTGCCAGCCGATCGACAGTGTCCTACGAGCAGTACTTC.

The CDR3 loop is CAIRDRAVANYGYTF. The CDR3 nucleotides are TGTGCCATCAGGGACAGGGCTGTAGCTAACTATGGCTACACCTTC. The V call is TRBV10-3, the J call TRBJ1-2; 8 bases are shared with TRBD1. The V gene's germline CDR1 is ENHRY and CDR2 SYGVKD. This CDR3 is 15 amino acids long. Trimming at V came to 6 bases and at J to 0 bases, leaving 6 bases not matched to a gene.

This clone was picked up a small number of times. The chain has TRBV29-1 and TRBJ1-1; 7 bases line up with TRBD1. V lost 7 bases to trimming and J lost 8 bases; unmatched junction nucleotides: 7. The length of the CDR3 is 11 residues. The germline CDR1 and CDR2 sequences are SQVTM and ANQGSEA. The CDR3 coding sequence is TGCAGCGCAGGGCCGGGACAGGAAGCTTTCTTT. Translating it yields CSAGPGQEAFF.

The chain combines TRBV11-3 with TRBJ2-1; 7 bases are a match to TRBD1. The ends lost 5 bases at V and 9 bases at J; junction bases unmatched: 10. CDR1 and CDR2 (germline): SGHNT, YENEEA. CDR3 length: 14 amino acids. The chain's CDR3 is CASSHRGPGREQFF. The CDR3 coding sequence is TGTGCCAGCAGCCACAGGGGTCCAGGGCGTGAGCAGTTCTTC.

The chain uses TRBV19 and TRBJ1-2, with D tentatively TRBD1 (5 bases). CDR1 and CDR2 from the germline V gene are LNHDA and SQIVND (reference sequence). Trimming took off 6 bases at V and 0 bases at J, with 23 bases between the two ends. The CDR3 consists of 18 residues. The CDR3 spells CASSPGGGTRTANYGYTF. The CDR3 DNA is TGTGCCAGTAGCCCCGGGGGGGGGACCCGAACCGCTAACTATGGCTACACCTTC.

This clone was observed a handful of times. The rearrangement joins TRBV11-2 to TRBJ1-3; no clear D gene. There are 13 residues in the CDR3. V was shortened by 2 bases and J by 4 bases, with 6 bases between the two germline ends. The germline V gene encodes CDR1 SGHAT and CDR2 FQNNGV. The CDR3 bases are TGTGCCAGCAGCTTAAATCCGGGAAACACCATATATTTT. Protein product: CASSLNPGNTIYF.

The J gene is TRBJ1-5, the V gene TRBV2, with a possible D match to TRBD1 (6 bases). Germline assignment: CDR1 SNHLY and CDR2 FYNNEI. This CDR3 has 14 amino acids. Trimming stripped 6 bases from V and 6 bases from J, with 15 bases between. In DNA form, the CDR3 reads TGTGCCAGCAGCAAACAGGGATATGCTCAGCCCCAGCATTTT. The encoded protein is CASSKQGYAQPQHF. The full variable domain, rest sourced from reference TRBV2 and TRBJ1-5, is EPEVTQTPSHQVTQMGQEVILRCVPISNHLYFYWYRQILGQKVEFLVSFYNNEISEKSEIFDDQFSVERPDGSNFTLKIRSTKLEDSAMYFCASSKQGYAQPQHFGDGTRLSIL.

The rearrangement uses TRBV7-9 and TRBJ2-3; D unclear. CDR1 and CDR2 from the germline V gene are SEHNR and FQNEAQ (reference sequence). Trimming pared 2 bases from V and 0 bases from J, leaving 12 bases between. The CDR3 has 16 amino acids. The CDR3 here is CASSLRGFSSTDTQYF. CDR3 sequence (DNA): TGTGCCAGCAGCTTACGAGGATTTTCTAGCACAGATACGCAGTATTTT. The variable domain in full, completed from reference TRBV7-9 and TRBJ2-3, reads DTGVSQNPRHKITKRGQNVTFRCDPISEHNRLYWYRQTLGQGPEFLTYFQNEAQLEKSRLLSDRFSAERPKGSFSTLEIQRTEQGDSAMYLCASSLRGFSSTDTQYFGPGTRLTVL.

V and J are TRBV19 and TRBJ1-2; weak D call: TRBD1 (6 bases). There are 15 residues in the CDR3. From germline, CDR1 is LNHDA and CDR2 SQIVND (reference sequence). V gave up 3 bases and J gave up 8 bases, with 19 bases separating them. Written as DNA, the CDR3 is TGTGCCAGTAGTATCGGGCAGGGGTTCGTTGCCGGCTACACCTTC. It translates to CASSIGQGFVAGYTF.